The 21 T cell receptor beta chains listed next were all sequenced from one sample in a study of blood T cell repertoires in COVID-19. Assay: immunoSEQ multiplex PCR; the TCRdb copy retains only in-frame clones and omits some. The sample records some 230,000 clones, 80% to 85% being singletons. The sequenced sample was peripheral blood. The receptors stem from a woman aged 55-70 years who had recovered from COVID-19.

The table lists this clone with a few counts. In DNA form, the CDR3 reads TGTGCCAGCAGTGTTTCGACTAGCGCTCCCACAGATACGCAGTATTTT. It specifies CASSVSTSAPTDTQYF. This rearrangement joins TRBV6-1 to TRBJ2-3, with 8 bases that match TRBD2. This CDR3 is 16 amino acids long. Germline V gene sequence: CDR1 MNHNS, CDR2 SASEGT. V was pared by 4 bases and J by 2 bases, with 8 bases of the junction left unmatched.

This chain joins TRBV5-6 and TRBJ2-1; D may be TRBD2 (6 bases). V lost 6 bases and J lost 5, with 15 bases in between. CDR1 and CDR2 (germline): SGHDT, YYEEEE. CDR3 length equals 14 residues. The CDR3 nucleotides read TGTGCCAGCAACCGACGGGGGTTTGACAATGAGCAGTTCTTC. It encodes CASNRRGFDNEQFF.

The J gene is TRBJ2-1, the V gene TRBV18, with 7 bases fitting TRBD2. V was pared by 5 bases and J by 9 bases, with 10 bases of the junction left unmatched. Germline-derived CDR1 and CDR2 are KGHSH and LQKENI. The CDR3 has 14 residues. The CDR3 region has the DNA TGTGCCAGCTCAACGAGGGAGGGCAAGAGTGAGCAGTTCTTC. Its translation: CASSTREGKSEQFF.

The V gene is TRBV10-1, the J gene TRBJ2-1; 10 nucleotides align to TRBD2. Germline assignment: CDR1 WNHNN and CDR2 SYGVQD (reference sequence). J was trimmed by 0 bases and V by 6 bases; bases with no gene match: 5. This CDR3 contains 16 residues. The CDR3 region is CASRSSGGRSYNEQFF. CDR3 nucleotides: TGCGCCAGCAGGTCTAGCGGGGGACGCTCCTACAATGAGCAGTTCTTC.

This chain links TRBV2 with TRBJ2-3; D uncertain. V lost 7 bases, J lost 5 bases, and 10 bases lay in between. Per germline, CDR1 SNHLY and CDR2 FYNNEI. The CDR3 runs 12 residues. The CDR3 is CASTSTIDTQYF. In DNA, the CDR3 is TGTGCCAGCACGAGTACCATAGATACGCAGTATTTT. Filled out from reference TRBV2 and TRBJ2-3, the complete variable domain reads EPEVTQTPSHQVTQMGQEVILRCVPISNHLYFYWYRQILGQKVEFLVSFYNNEISEKSEIFDDQFSVERPDGSNFTLKIRSTKLEDSAMYFCASTSTIDTQYFGPGTRLTVL.

In DNA form, the CDR3 reads TGTGCCAGCAGGAACCCCGGGACAGGGAGGACTGAAGCTTTCTTT. Its protein product is CASRNPGTGRTEAFF. The chain joins TRBV6-5 to TRBJ1-1; 9 bases align to TRBD1. V gave up 6 bases and J gave up 5 bases; unmatched junction bases: 10. The CDR3 covers 15 residues. Germline-derived CDR1 and CDR2 are MNHEY and SVGAGI.

This chain joins TRBV4-1 and TRBJ1-1; weak D call: TRBD1 (5 bases). The CDR3 runs to 14 residues. Trimming stripped 1 base from V and 4 bases from J, with 10 bases between. Germline values: CDR1 MGHRA, CDR2 YSYEKL. CDR3 protein: CASSQGAGRTEAFF. The CDR3 DNA is TGCGCCAGCAGCCAAGGAGCGGGGCGCACTGAAGCTTTCTTT.

This clone was seen only once. J is TRBJ1-1 and V is TRBV2; 7 bases agree with TRBD1. Trimming removed 1 base from V and 4 bases from J; junction bases left unmatched: 6. Germline V gene lookup returns CDR1 SNHLY and CDR2 FYNNEI. This CDR3 has 15 residues. In DNA form, the CDR3 reads TGTGCCAGCAGTGAAGAGGTTGCAGGGGGCACTGAAGCTTTCTTT. Protein: CASSEEVAGGTEAFF.

The rearrangement uses TRBV29-1 and TRBJ1-2; 7 bases line up with TRBD1. After removal of 7 bases from V and 8 bases from J, the junction contained 7 bases not matched to a gene. Germline CDR1 is SQVTM and CDR2 is ANQGSEA. The CDR3 runs to 11 residues. The CDR3, as DNA: TGCAGCGCCGACAGGGATAGAGGCTACACCTTC. It codes for CSADRDRGYTF.

The V and J genes are TRBV5-5 and TRBJ2-7, with TRBD1 matching over 8 bases. CDR1 is SGHKS, CDR2 YYEKEE, per germline (reference sequence). V dropped 0 bases and J dropped 1; count of bases not matched to a gene: 3. The length of the CDR3 is 15 residues. CDR3 nucleotides: TGTGCCAGCAGCTTGGTAGGACAGGGATCCTACGAGCAGTACTTC. Protein: CASSLVGQGSYEQYF.

This clone occurred a few times. The rearrangement joins TRBV9 to TRBJ1-1; possibly TRBD1 for D (5 bases). Germline V gene sequence: CDR1 SGDLS, CDR2 YYNGEE. The CDR3 length is 15 residues. Deletions cut 6 bases from V and 5 bases from J, with 20 bases between. The chain's CDR3 is CASTPQDGGMTEAFF. The CDR3, as DNA: TGTGCCAGCACCCCCCAGGACGGGGGTATGACTGAAGCTTTCTTT.

The chain couples TRBV15 to TRBJ1-1; TRBD1 matches 9 bases. In germline, CDR1 is LNHNV, CDR2 YYDKDF (reference sequence). The CDR3 is 18 residues long. V lost 0 bases, J lost 0 bases, and 8 bases stayed unmatched. CDR3 loop: CATSRDKPGQGLNTEAFF. The CDR3, as DNA: TGTGCCACCAGCAGAGATAAACCGGGACAGGGCCTGAACACTGAAGCTTTCTTT. The full variable domain, rest sourced from reference TRBV15 and TRBJ1-1, is DAMVIQNPRYQVTQFGKPVTLSCSQTLNHNVMYWYQQKSSQAPKLLFHYYDKDFNNEADTPDNFQSRRPNTSFCFLDIRSPGLGDTAMYLCATSRDKPGQGLNTEAFFGQGTRLTVV.

As concerns this clone: The junction shows a germline mismatch at one end, possibly a read error. The V gene is TRBV19, the J gene TRBJ1-2; D not resolved. The CDR3 extends over 14 amino acids. Germline assignment: CDR1 LNHDA and CDR2 SQIVND (reference sequence). The CDR3 sequence is CASSIGSDIYDYTF. For the CDR3, the DNA is TGTGCCAGTAGTATTGGAAGCGATATCTATGACTACACCTTC.

This clone was seen just once. J is TRBJ2-1 and V is TRBV5-1; D possibly corresponds to TRBD1 (5 bases). The CDR3 extends over 16 amino acids. Per germline, CDR1 SGHRS and CDR2 YFSETQ. V dropped 4 bases and J dropped 0 bases, with 14 bases sitting between them. The CDR3 DNA reads TGCGCCAGCAGCAAAGGACAACCGAGCTCCTACAATGAGCAGTTCTTC. The encoded protein is CASSKGQPSSYNEQFF.

The genes are TRBV9 and TRBJ1-3; 8 bases fit TRBD1. V shed 3 bases, J shed 0 bases, and the junction held 14 bases outside the gene matches. The CDR3 runs to 19 residues. Germline CDR1 is SGDLS and CDR2 is YYNGEE. CDR3 coding DNA: TGTGCCAGCAGCGCGGACCACAGGGGGGGATTCTTCTCTGGAAACACCATATATTTT. Protein product: CASSADHRGGFFSGNTIYF.

V is TRBV27 and J is TRBJ2-7; D is uncertain. The germline V gene encodes CDR1 MNHEY and CDR2 SMNVEV (reference sequence). This CDR3 is 15 amino acids long. V shed 5 bases and J shed 1 base, with 15 bases lying between them. In DNA, the CDR3 is TGTGCCAGCAGTCCACTGTCCCGAATTTCCTACGAGCAGTACTTC. As protein: CASSPLSRISYEQYF.

This rearrangement joins TRBV11-3 to TRBJ2-1; D is undetermined. This CDR3 is 12 amino acids long. From germline, CDR1 is SGHNT and CDR2 YENEEA. Trimming cost V 3 bases and J 5 bases, with 5 bases left between them. CDR3 loop: CASSFTDNEQFF. The CDR3, as DNA: TGTGCCAGCAGCTTTACAGACAATGAGCAGTTCTTC.

The gene calls are TRBV6-5 and TRBJ2-7; unclear D gene. The germline CDR1 and CDR2 sequences are MNHEY and SVGAGI. The ends were cut back, 0 bases at V and 3 bases at J, with 6 bases in the middle. The CDR3 length is 13 residues. The CDR3 DNA sequence: TGTGCCAGCAGTTACTCCCCCTTCTACGAGCAGTACTTC. Its translation is CASSYSPFYEQYF.

The chain joins TRBV5-1 to TRBJ1-4, with D hard to call. Germline values: CDR1 SGHRS, CDR2 YFSETQ. V was pared by 0 bases and J by 4 bases, with 10 bases between. The CDR3 is 15 residues long. CDR3 sequence: CASSLGGRINEKLFF. The CDR3 DNA reads TGCGCCAGCAGCTTGGGAGGCAGAATTAATGAAAAACTGTTTTTT.

The V gene is TRBV4-1, the J gene TRBJ1-4, with TRBD1 as a possible D gene (5 bases). The CDR3 runs to 18 residues. V was clipped by 0 bases and J by 4 bases, with 18 bases between them. Germline V gene data show CDR1 as MGHRA and CDR2 as YSYEKL. The CDR3 bases are TGCGCCAGCAGCCAAGAAAGGGGCACCTATCGTCTTAATGAAAAACTGTTTTTT. As protein: CASSQERGTYRLNEKLFF.

This chain joins TRBV4-3 and TRBJ1-2, with 8 bases aligning to TRBD1. The germline gives CDR1 LGHNA, CDR2 YSLEER. V lost 0 bases to trimming and J lost 4 bases; unmatched junction nucleotides: 4. The CDR3 loop spans 15 amino acids. The CDR3 DNA is TGCGCCAGCAGCCAAGACTCAGGGGGCCGCTATGGCTACACCTTC. Translating gives CASSQDSGGRYGYTF.